These T cell receptor beta chains were read from a single sample in a study of T cells in localized non-small cell lung cancer. The assay was immunoSEQ multiplex PCR, and TCRdb's table has in-frame clones only and misses some. This table holds approximately 88,000 clones, roughly 90% found once. Here the sequenced sample was PBMCs, taken before any cancer treatment. These receptors were taken from a woman aged 35 to 70 with stage II squamous cell lung carcinoma. Both conserved end residues are part of each CDR3. D genes are given only for firm matches. For some rows the clone size is stated as once, few or many, or as a class when expanded; others skip it.

v_gene	d_gene	abundance	j_gene	CDR3aa	CDR3nt
TRBV6-1	-	-	TRBJ2-7	CASSYGVAQYF	TGTGCCAGCAGTTACGGGGTCGCGCAGTACTTC
TRBV19	-	-	TRBJ1-2	CASRDRANYGYTF	TGTGCCAGTAGGGACCGAGCTAACTATGGCTACACCTTC
TRBV6-4	-	-	TRBJ2-3	CASSDGGGTDTQYF	TGTGCCAGCAGTGATGGAGGGGGCACAGATACGCAGTATTTT
TRBV30	TRBD2	-	TRBJ2-7	CAWSAGGGIEQYF	TGTGCCTGGAGTGCCGGCGGGGGGATCGAGCAGTACTTC
TRBV19	TRBD1	-	TRBJ2-7	CASSRTGGYYEQYF	TGTGCCAGTAGCCGGACAGGGGGCTACTACGAGCAGTACTTC
TRBV28	-	once	TRBJ1-5	CASGGGGYSNQPQHF	TGTGCCAGCGGAGGAGGGGGGTATAGCAATCAGCCCCAGCATTTT
TRBV5-1	-	-	TRBJ2-3	CASSLGAGSTDTQYF	TGCGCCAGCAGCTTGGGGGCAGGGAGCACAGATACGCAGTATTTT
TRBV19	-	-	TRBJ1-4	CASSIRGNGEKLFF	TGTGCCAGTAGTATTAGGGGAAATGGCGAAAAACTGTTTTTT
TRBV7-9	-	-	TRBJ2-1	CASSSSGRYNEQFF	TGTGCCAGCAGCTCCTCTGGGAGGTACAATGAGCAGTTCTTC
TRBV2	-	-	TRBJ2-2	CASRRETANTGELFF	TGTGCCAGCAGAAGGGAAACAGCGAACACCGGGGAGCTGTTTTTT
TRBV5-4	-	-	TRBJ2-2	CASTHIDTGELFF	TGTGCCAGCACCCACATAGACACCGGGGAGCTGTTTTTT
TRBV7-2	-	-	TRBJ1-1	CASSLAGGGGTEAFF	TGTGCCAGCAGCTTAGCTGGGGGAGGGGGCACTGAAGCTTTCTTT
TRBV6-4	-	-	TRBJ1-2	CASSLKQGGLYGYTF	TGTGCCAGCAGTCTTAAACAGGGTGGGCTTTATGGCTACACCTTC
TRBV7-9	TRBD1	-	TRBJ1-4	CASSFGQGGEKLFF	TGTGCCAGCAGCTTTGGACAGGGGGGTGAAAAACTGTTTTTT
TRBV9	TRBD1	-	TRBJ1-2	CASSLQGNQPYGYTF	TGTGCCAGCAGCCTACAGGGGAATCAGCCCTATGGCTACACCTTC
TRBV5-6	-	-	TRBJ1-4	CASSLWGAKLFF	TGTGCCAGCAGCTTGTGGGGGGCGAAACTGTTTTTT
TRBV5-4	-	-	TRBJ2-3	CASSWPSTDTQYF	TGTGCCAGCAGCTGGCCTAGCACAGATACGCAGTATTTT
TRBV4-1	TRBD2	once	TRBJ2-5	CASSQEATSGRAETQYF	TGCGCCAGCAGCCAAGAAGCAACTAGCGGGAGGGCCGAGACCCAGTACTTC
TRBV6-6	-	-	TRBJ2-7	CASSSGVYEQYF	TGTGCCAGCAGCTCGGGGGTCTACGAGCAGTACTTC
TRBV7-2	-	-	TRBJ1-2	CASSLGQNYGYTF	TGTGCCAGCAGCTTAGGGCAGAACTATGGCTACACCTTC
TRBV28	TRBD1	-	TRBJ1-2	CASSYTGGGYTF	TGTGCCAGCAGTTATACAGGGGGTGGCTACACCTTC
TRBV20-1	-	-	TRBJ2-1	CSAATNNEQFF	TGCAGTGCGGCGACTAACAATGAGCAGTTCTTC
TRBV2	-	-	TRBJ1-1	CASENTEAFF	TGTGCCAGCGAGAACACTGAAGCTTTCTTT